This TCR beta chain was recorded in a study of blood T cell repertoires in COVID-19. Study overall: From T cells, B-cell-depleted T cells, or PBMCs came the material, which was cDNA or gDNA.

Exposed study participants had met a COVID-19 case within 2 weeks before entry. In the authors' methods: Amplification of reference gene primers provided the estimated nucleated cell counts. The table came from immunoSEQ multiplex PCR; TCRdb's copy has only in-frame clones and leaves some out. That table is the source of V, J and clone size, and D and trimming were worked out from the DNA. The table records roughly 400,000 clones, about 88% of them present only once. Unmatched junction bases numbered 11, after V lost 6 bases and J lost 3 bases. Germline CDR1 LNHDA, CDR2 SQIVND (reference sequence). The CDR3 runs 15 residues.

The source of this sequence is a woman aged 18-29 years who had been exposed to COVID-19. This rearrangement joins TRBV19 to TRBJ2-7; the match to TRBD1 covers 7 bases. Sequencing input: PBMCs or T cells enriched from blood (not recorded which). The CDR3: CASRTAGGSGYEQYF. The CDR3, as DNA: TGTGCCAGTAGAACCGCAGGGGGTAGTGGCTACGAGCAGTACTTC.